This T cell receptor beta chain stems from a study of yellow fever vaccine responses in identical twins. Study-level findings and limits: On the reported evidence, twins' vaccine T cell responses seemed partly convergent and partly personalized.

The CDR3 covers 15 residues. The junction had 8 bases not matched to a gene; V was cut back by 5 bases and J by 7 bases. Germline CDR1 is KGHSH and CDR2 is LQKENI. TCRdb ran MiXCR on the RT-PCR reads and lists one entry per CDR3 protein. The repertoire holds 30,000 to 40,000 distinct CDR3 sequences, with 50% to 65% as singletons. Remarks on this clonotype: Its target is unknown.

The sequence came from a woman younger than 35 who received the yellow fever vaccine. This material consisted of T cells from blood (PBMCs), unsorted or a sorted subset (not recorded which), taken before or after yellow fever vaccination (not recorded which). The chain combines TRBV18 with TRBJ1-6; 7 nucleotides line up with TRBD1. The CDR3, as DNA: TGTGCCAGCTCAGAGGGACAGCGAATCAATTCACCCCTCCACTTT. This gives the protein CASSEGQRINSPLHF.